Following are 9 T cell receptor beta chains from one sample sequenced in a study of glioma-infiltrating T cells. Using RNA template, CDR3s of TCR alpha and beta were amplified with iRepertoire arm-PCR. Each CDR3 protein is one row after TCRdb ran MiXCR on the multiplex PCR reads. The table shows approximately 110,000 distinct CDR3 sequences, with less than 30% occurring only once. Source material: glioma tissue, nonneoplastic brain tissue, or PBMCs (not recorded which). All receptors come from a human donor with low-grade glioma or glioblastoma, undergoing nonglioma brain surgery, or in good health (not recorded which).

To note about this clonotype: A read error may be the cause here, since a much bigger clone is one base away. The chain combines TRBV11-2 with TRBJ2-5; weak D call: TRBD2 (5 bases). Germline CDR1 SGHAT, CDR2 FQNNGV. Trimming shortened V by 4 bases and J by 5 bases, and 11 bases separated the two germline ends. This CDR3 comprises 13 residues. The CDR3 is CASSSGLVETQYF. The CDR3 DNA sequence: TGTGCCAGCAGCTCAGGACTCGTGGAGACCCAGTACTTC.

This clonotype was counted a few times. The gene calls are TRBV5-1 and TRBJ1-5, with 7 bases aligning to TRBD1. CDR1 and CDR2 (germline): SGHRS, YFSETQ. The CDR3 totals 15 residues. V dropped 1 base and J dropped 2; count of bases not matched to a gene: 3. Here the CDR3 reads CASSLQGGGNQPQHF. CDR3 DNA: TGCGCCAGCAGCTTGCAAGGGGGCGGCAATCAGCCCCAGCATTTT.

Comment on this clonotype: A much larger clone lies one base from this, so it may be a read error. The rearrangement links TRBV12-3 or TRBV12-4 to TRBJ1-3, with 7 positions matching TRBD1. CDR3 length: 14 residues. In DNA, the CDR3 is TGTGCCAGCAGGCGAGGGACAGCTGGAAACACCATGTATTTT. Protein: CASRRGTAGNTMYF.

V and J are TRBV12-5 and TRBJ2-7; 7 bases fit TRBD2. Per the germline V gene, CDR1 is LGHNT and CDR2 is FRNRAP. This CDR3 is 13 amino acids long. After removal of 8 bases from V and 2 bases from J, the junction contained 6 bases not matched to a gene. CDR3 amino acids: CASTGGETYEQYF. DNA for the CDR3: TGTGCTAGTACGGGAGGAGAAACCTACGAGCAGTACTTC.

The chain has TRBV6-6 and TRBJ2-2; D unresolved. The CDR3 is 14 amino acids. Germline V lookup: CDR1 MNHNY, CDR2 SVGAGI (reference sequence). For the CDR3, the DNA is TGTGGCAGTTACGGCGCAGGGAACACCGGGGAGCTGTTTTTT. This codes for CGSYGAGNTGELFF.

This clonotype was seen repeatedly, ten times or more. V and J are TRBV7-2 and TRBJ1-4; D not certain. V lost 5 bases and J 0 bases, leaving 13 bases between the germline ends. The germline V gene has CDR1 SGHTA and CDR2 FQGNSA. The CDR3 extends over 16 amino acids. CDR3 in DNA: TGTGCCAGCAGCCCACCCGACCGCGCAACTAATGAAAAACTGTTTTTT. Protein sequence: CASSPPDRATNEKLFF.

This clonotype was seen repeatedly, ten times or more. V usage is TRBV7-8 and J usage is TRBJ1-2; D gene uncertain. CDR3 length: 15 residues. The V end lost 3 bases, the J end lost 4 bases, and 15 bases lay between the germline ends. From germline, CDR1 is SGHVS and CDR2 FQNEAQ. The CDR3 DNA reads as TGTGCCAGCAGCTTGTTCGGACCGCAAAGCTATGGCTACACCTTC. This gives the protein CASSLFGPQSYGYTF.

This clonotype was detected only a few times. V and J are TRBV7-2 and TRBJ2-3; D is unclear. The CDR3 extends over 15 amino acids. V lost 2 bases to trimming and J lost 2 bases, with 11 bases between them. CDR1 and CDR2 from the germline V gene are SGHTA and FQGNSA. The CDR3 bases are TGTGCCAGCAGCTTATGGGCCTACCTCACAGATACGCAGTATTTT. Protein sequence: CASSLWAYLTDTQYF.

For this clonotype: The conserved phenylalanine or tryptophan is not found at the CDR3 terminus, so this likely reflects a read error. Here the CDR3 DNA reads TGCGCCAGCAGCCAAGGGTCTGGCTCCTACAATGAGCAGTTCCTC. Translating it yields CASSQGSGSYNEQFL. The genes are TRBV4-1 and TRBJ2-1; D call uncertain. The length of the CDR3 is 15 residues. Trimming removed 1 base from V and 0 bases from J, with 7 bases in between. Germline V gives CDR1 MGHRA, CDR2 YSYEKL.